This record concerns one TCR beta chain sequence. Data came from immunoSEQ multiplex PCR; TCRdb stores just in-frame clones and leaves some out. The profile covers approximately 68,000 clones, with nearly 95% appearing a single time and roughly 0.033% taken by the ten largest. The data were taken from a study of shared T cell receptors in the human thymus. The V end was cut by 0 bases, the J end by 5 bases, with 28 bases between. The CDR3 is made up of 20 amino acids. From germline, CDR1 is MGHRA and CDR2 YSYEKL. The V call is TRBV4-1, the J call TRBJ1-2; D not certain. The clonotype comes from a human donor. Sequencing was done on a sample of thymocytes. Here the CDR3 reads CASSQDQINWPTGRSYGYTF. The CDR3, as DNA: TGCGCCAGCAGCCAAGATCAGATAAACTGGCCTACGGGCAGGTCTTATGGCTACACCTTC.